The 19 T cell receptor beta chains below were found in one sample sequenced in a study of control samples from healthy donors and cancer patients (TCRdb year 2020). Library prep was done by the immunoSEQ multiplex PCR assay. The clones in this table, taken by TCRdb from immuneACCESS, are in-frame only. Not every clone is retained; where verified, under half of the shortfall comes from an unresolved V gene, and the cause of the rest is unknown. This sample has about 110,000 clones in its table, and 80% to 90% of those were observed once. Roughly a sixth of the sample is taken by the ten largest. The sequencing sample was made of blood. The receptors derive from a woman in her 50s in good health.

The genes are TRBV6-5 and TRBJ2-5; 8 bases fit TRBD2. V lost 6 bases and J lost 4; bases outside the gene matches: 10. CDR1 and CDR2 from the germline V gene are MNHEY and SVGAGI. CDR3 length: 15 amino acids. The CDR3: CASSESSGVPETQYF. The CDR3 DNA reads TGTGCCAGCAGCGAGAGTAGCGGGGTGCCAGAGACCCAGTACTTC.

The chain is built from TRBV19 and TRBJ2-2, with a weak D call TRBD1 (5 bases). Trimming stripped 6 bases from V and 1 base from J, with 12 bases between. Germline CDR1 is LNHDA and CDR2 is SQIVND (reference sequence). The CDR3 contains 15 residues. The CDR3 protein is CASRTQTVNTGELFF. The CDR3, as DNA: TGTGCCAGTAGGACCCAGACAGTGAACACCGGGGAGCTGTTTTTT.

A few counts support this clone. The J gene is TRBJ2-5, the V gene TRBV3-1 (or the pseudogene TRBV3-2); 14 nucleotides line up with TRBD2. Germline CDR1 and CDR2: LGHDT and YNNKEL (reference sequence). The CDR3 sequence is 18 residues long. After removal of 1 base from V and 5 bases from J, the junction contained 9 bases not matched to a gene. The CDR3: CASSQVLGTSGRDETQYF. CDR3 nucleotides: TGTGCCAGCAGCCAAGTGTTGGGGACTAGCGGGAGAGACGAGACCCAGTACTTC.

This chain uses TRBV5-1 with TRBJ1-2; no clear D. CDR3 length: 14 residues. V lost 4 bases and J 8 bases, leaving 18 bases between the germline ends. CDR1 SGHRS and CDR2 YFSETQ come from the germline V gene. In DNA form, the CDR3 reads TGCGCCAGCAGCACCACGACCCTTCCGGAGGGCTACACCTTC. This translates into CASSTTTLPEGYTF.

The J gene is TRBJ2-1, the V gene TRBV19, with 12 bases lining up with TRBD2. V shed 6 bases, J shed 7 bases, and the junction held 7 bases outside the gene matches. Germline V gene data show CDR1 as LNHDA and CDR2 as SQIVND (reference sequence). This CDR3 is built from 15 residues. CDR3 loop: CASSRTSGTGNEQFF. The DNA for the CDR3 is TGTGCCAGTAGCAGGACTAGCGGGACTGGTAATGAGCAGTTCTTC.

The gene calls are TRBV6-5 and TRBJ2-2; TRBD1 matches 8 bases. Trimming cost V 6 bases and J 7 bases; bases outside gene matches: 7. Germline V gives CDR1 MNHEY, CDR2 SVGAGI. This CDR3 is built from 14 residues. DNA for the CDR3: TGTGCCAGCAGGGACAGGGTGGCCATCGGGGAGCTGTTTTTT. Its translation: CASRDRVAIGELFF.

V usage is TRBV7-9 and J usage is TRBJ1-5; D may be TRBD1 (6 bases). Germline values: CDR1 SEHNR, CDR2 FQNEAQ (reference sequence). The CDR3 has 12 amino acids. Trimming cost V 6 bases and J 7 bases, with 10 bases left between them. The CDR3 is CASSYRGQPQHF. The CDR3, as DNA: TGTGCCAGCAGTTATAGGGGGCAGCCCCAGCATTTT.

The V call is TRBV29-1, the J call TRBJ1-1, with no clear D. V shed 4 bases and J shed 3 bases, with 12 bases lying between them. Germline V gene sequence: CDR1 SQVTM, CDR2 ANQGSEA. The CDR3 has 13 amino acids. CDR3 in DNA: TGCAGCGTTGTCCGACACGGATACACTGAAGCTTTCTTT. It yields the protein CSVVRHGYTEAFF. The full variable domain, with the rest looked up from reference TRBV29-1 and TRBJ1-1, is SAVISQKPSRDICQRGTSLTIQCQVDSQVTMMFWYRQQPGQSLTLIATANQGSEATYESGFVIDKFPISRPNLTFSTLTVSNMSPEDSSIYLCSVVRHGYTEAFFGQGTRLTVV.

The J gene is TRBJ2-1, the V gene TRBV5-4; 10 positions agree with TRBD2. CDR3 length: 17 amino acids. Trimming cost V 2 bases and J 4 bases; bases outside gene matches: 9. Germline CDR1 reads SGHNT; CDR2 reads YYREEE (reference sequence). The CDR3 sequence is CASSFRAGGKDYNEQFF. Written as DNA, the CDR3 is TGTGCCAGCAGCTTTAGAGCGGGGGGGAAAGATTACAATGAGCAGTTCTTC.

The CDR3 coding sequence is TGTGCCTGGAGTCCGTTGGATAATGAGCAGTTCTTC. It is translated as CAWSPLDNEQFF. This chain connects TRBV30 to TRBJ2-1; D is unclear. Trimming cost V 2 bases and J 7 bases, with 9 bases left between them. This CDR3 has 12 amino acids. Germline V gene data show CDR1 as GTSNPN and CDR2 as SVGIG (reference sequence).

V is TRBV19 and J is TRBJ2-4; 7 bases align to TRBD1. Looked up from germline, CDR1 is LNHDA and CDR2 is SQIVND (reference sequence). The CDR3 runs 15 residues. V shed 7 bases and J 9 bases; nucleotides not matched to a gene: 15. The CDR3 sequence: CASTSQGVGLGIQYF. CDR3 sequence (DNA): TGTGCCAGTACTTCCCAGGGGGTAGGGTTGGGCATTCAGTACTTC.

CDR3 DNA: TGTGCCAGCAGTGTTGGGGGACAGCCGATAACAGATACGCAGTATTTT. This translates into CASSVGGQPITDTQYF. V usage is TRBV25-1 and J usage is TRBJ2-3, with 7 bases identical to TRBD1. V lost 4 bases and J lost 3; bases outside the gene matches: 10. CDR1 MGHDK and CDR2 SYGVNS come from the germline V gene. This CDR3 comprises 16 residues.

The V gene is TRBV7-2, the J gene TRBJ2-3; D is perhaps TRBD1 (6 bases). This CDR3 is 16 amino acids long. Germline CDR1 is SGHTA and CDR2 is FQGNSA. Deletions cut 3 bases from V and 0 bases from J, with 13 bases between. CDR3 in DNA: TGTGCCAGCAGCTTCGTAGGGGGTCCCAGCACAGATACGCAGTATTTT. Residues: CASSFVGGPSTDTQYF. Full variable domain (outside the CDR3, taken from reference TRBV7-2 and TRBJ2-3): GAGVSQSPSNKVTEKGKDVELRCDPISGHTALYWYRQSLGQGLEFLIYFQGNSAPDKSGLPSDRFSAERTGGSVSTLTIQRTQQEDSAVYLCASSFVGGPSTDTQYFGPGTRLTVL.

The chain combines TRBV7-2 with TRBJ1-1; D gene unclear. This CDR3 has 14 residues. CDR1 and CDR2 from the germline V gene are SGHTA and FQGNSA. Between the trimmed V and J ends, which lost 5 bases and 0 bases, there was a span of 10 bases. The DNA for the CDR3 is TGTGCCAGCAGCCTCGTTCCGTTGAACACTGAAGCTTTCTTT. It encodes CASSLVPLNTEAFF.

V and J are TRBV2 and TRBJ2-3; TRBD2 agrees at 7 bases. V lost 7 bases and J lost 6; bases outside the gene matches: 22. The CDR3 runs 18 residues. CDR1 is SNHLY, CDR2 FYNNEI, per germline. CDR3 residues: CASIGPPDTRGFGDTQYF. CDR3 nucleotides: TGTGCCAGCATCGGACCCCCTGATACGCGGGGGTTCGGGGATACGCAGTATTTT.

The chain has TRBV24-1 and TRBJ2-1, with TRBD2 matching over 9 bases. The CDR3 contains 16 residues. Germline-derived CDR1 and CDR2 are KGHDR and SFDVKD. The junction had 5 bases not matched to a gene; V was cut back by 3 bases and J by 3 bases. The DNA for the CDR3 is TGTGCCACCAGTGATCCCCGGACTAGCGTCTACAATGAGCAGTTCTTC. This translates into CATSDPRTSVYNEQFF.

The V gene is TRBV5-6, the J gene TRBJ2-1; unclear D gene. Germline CDR1 reads SGHDT; CDR2 reads YYEEEE. The V end lost 0 bases, the J end lost 9 bases, and 10 bases lay between the germline ends. This CDR3 contains 13 residues. This CDR3 is CASSLVRQIEQFF. CDR3 coding DNA: TGTGCCAGCAGCTTGGTTAGGCAGATTGAGCAGTTCTTC.

J is TRBJ2-4 and V is TRBV27; 7 bases agree with TRBD1. The CDR3 loop spans 16 amino acids. The V segment lost 5 bases and the J segment 1 base; nucleotides outside the gene matches: 8. CDR1 is MNHEY, CDR2 SMNVEV, per germline (reference sequence). CDR3 sequence: CASSPTLTGAKNIQYF. The DNA for the CDR3 is TGTGCCAGCAGTCCCACCCTGACAGGGGCCAAAAACATTCAGTACTTC.

The chain links TRBV29-1 to TRBJ1-2; D possibly corresponds to TRBD1 (5 bases). Between the trimmed V and J ends, which lost 4 bases and 10 bases, there was a span of 13 bases. The CDR3 has 11 residues. CDR1 is SQVTM, CDR2 ANQGSEA, per germline. CDR3 sequence reads: CSVGQGSDYTF. In DNA, the CDR3 is TGCAGCGTTGGGCAGGGTTCGGACTACACCTTC.